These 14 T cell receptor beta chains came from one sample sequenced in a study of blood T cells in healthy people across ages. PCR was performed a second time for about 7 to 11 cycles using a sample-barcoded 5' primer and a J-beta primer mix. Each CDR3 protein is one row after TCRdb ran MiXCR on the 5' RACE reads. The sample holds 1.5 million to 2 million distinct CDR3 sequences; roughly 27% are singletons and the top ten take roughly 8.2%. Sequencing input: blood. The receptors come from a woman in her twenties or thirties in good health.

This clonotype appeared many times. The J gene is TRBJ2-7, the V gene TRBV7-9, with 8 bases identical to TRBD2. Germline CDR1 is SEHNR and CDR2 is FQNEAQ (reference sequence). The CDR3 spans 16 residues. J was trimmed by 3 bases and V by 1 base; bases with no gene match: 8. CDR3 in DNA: TGTGCCAGCAGCTTAGGCTCTAGGCGGGAGGTCTACGAGCAGTACTTC. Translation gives CASSLGSRREVYEQYF.

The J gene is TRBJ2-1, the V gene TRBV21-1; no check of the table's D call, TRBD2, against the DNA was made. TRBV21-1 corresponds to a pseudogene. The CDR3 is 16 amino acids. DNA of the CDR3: TGTGCCAGCAGCAATTTAACTAGCGGAGCGTACAATGAGCAGTTCTTC. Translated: CASSNLTSGAYNEQFF.

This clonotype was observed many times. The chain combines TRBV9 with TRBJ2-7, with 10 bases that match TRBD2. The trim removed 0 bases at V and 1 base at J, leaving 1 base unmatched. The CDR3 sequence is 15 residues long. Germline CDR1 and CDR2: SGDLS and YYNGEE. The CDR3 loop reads CASSVEGLASYEQYF. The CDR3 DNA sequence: TGTGCCAGCAGCGTAGAGGGACTAGCGTCCTACGAGCAGTACTTC.

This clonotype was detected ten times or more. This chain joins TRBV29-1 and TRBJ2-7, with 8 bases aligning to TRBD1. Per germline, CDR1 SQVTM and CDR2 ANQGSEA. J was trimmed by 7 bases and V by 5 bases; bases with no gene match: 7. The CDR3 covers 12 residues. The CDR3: CSVRTGSEEQYF. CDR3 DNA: TGCAGCGTTCGGACAGGGAGTGAGGAGCAGTACTTC.

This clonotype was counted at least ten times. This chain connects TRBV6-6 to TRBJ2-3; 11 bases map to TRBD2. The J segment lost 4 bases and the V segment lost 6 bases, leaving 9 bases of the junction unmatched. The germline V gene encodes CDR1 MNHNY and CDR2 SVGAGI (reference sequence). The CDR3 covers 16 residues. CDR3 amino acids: CASSPTSGRLPDTQYF. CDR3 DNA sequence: TGTGCCAGCAGCCCCACTAGCGGGAGACTACCAGATACGCAGTATTTT.

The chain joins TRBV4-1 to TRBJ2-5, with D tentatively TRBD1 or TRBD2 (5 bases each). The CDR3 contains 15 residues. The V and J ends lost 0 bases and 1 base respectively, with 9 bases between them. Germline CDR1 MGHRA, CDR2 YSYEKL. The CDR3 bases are TGCGCCAGCAGCCAAGACGAGGGGACCCAAGAGACCCAGTACTTC. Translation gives CASSQDEGTQETQYF.

The CDR3 sequence is CASSLEPGEGYEQYF. The CDR3 nucleotides are TGTGCCAGCAGCTTAGAACCAGGGGAAGGATACGAGCAGTACTTC. The chain carries TRBV7-2 and TRBJ2-7; perhaps TRBD1 as D (6 bases). The germline V and J ends were trimmed by 1 base and 4 bases, with 14 bases remaining between them. This CDR3 region has 15 residues. Germline V gene data show CDR1 as SGHTA and CDR2 as FQGNSA.

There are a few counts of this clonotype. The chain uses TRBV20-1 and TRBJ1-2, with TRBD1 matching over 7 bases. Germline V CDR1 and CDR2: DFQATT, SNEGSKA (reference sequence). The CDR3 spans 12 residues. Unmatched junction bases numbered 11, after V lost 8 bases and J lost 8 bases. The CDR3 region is CSLGGDRWGYTF. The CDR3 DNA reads TGCAGTTTGGGCGGGGACAGATGGGGCTACACCTTC.

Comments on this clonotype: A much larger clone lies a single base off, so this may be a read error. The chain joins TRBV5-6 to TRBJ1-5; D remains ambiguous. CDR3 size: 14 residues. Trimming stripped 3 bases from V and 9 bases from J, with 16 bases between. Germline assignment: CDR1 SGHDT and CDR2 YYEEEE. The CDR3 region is CASSSHGVSGPQHF. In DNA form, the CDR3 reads TGTGCCAGCAGCTCCCACGGAGTATCGGGGCCCCAGCATTTT.

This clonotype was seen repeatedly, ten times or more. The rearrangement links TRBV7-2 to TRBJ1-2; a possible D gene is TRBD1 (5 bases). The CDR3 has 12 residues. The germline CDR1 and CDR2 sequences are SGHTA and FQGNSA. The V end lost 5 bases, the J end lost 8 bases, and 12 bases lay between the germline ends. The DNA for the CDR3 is TGTGCCAGCAGCGCAGACAGAAGGGGCTACACCTTC. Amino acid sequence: CASSADRRGYTF.

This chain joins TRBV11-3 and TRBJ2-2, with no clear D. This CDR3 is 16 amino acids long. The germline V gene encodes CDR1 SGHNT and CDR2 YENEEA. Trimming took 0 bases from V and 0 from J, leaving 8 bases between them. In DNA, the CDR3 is TGTGCCAGCAGCTTAGAAGCATCTGCGAACACCGGGGAGCTGTTTTTT. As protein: CASSLEASANTGELFF.

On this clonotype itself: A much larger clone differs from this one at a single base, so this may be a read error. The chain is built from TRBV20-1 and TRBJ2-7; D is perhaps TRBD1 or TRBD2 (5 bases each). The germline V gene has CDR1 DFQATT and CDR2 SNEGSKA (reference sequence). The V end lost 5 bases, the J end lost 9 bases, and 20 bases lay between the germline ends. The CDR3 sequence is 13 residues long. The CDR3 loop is CSAPLGERDGQYF. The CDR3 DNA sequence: TGCAGTGCTCCCCTCGGGGAGAGGGACGGGCAGTACTTC.

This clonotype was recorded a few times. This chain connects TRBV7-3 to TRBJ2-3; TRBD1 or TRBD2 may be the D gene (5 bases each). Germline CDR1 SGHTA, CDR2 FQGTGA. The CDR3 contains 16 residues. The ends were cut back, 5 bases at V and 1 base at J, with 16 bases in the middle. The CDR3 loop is CASSPTIGAGTDTQYF. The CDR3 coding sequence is TGTGCCAGCAGCCCAACTATCGGGGCAGGCACAGATACGCAGTATTTT.

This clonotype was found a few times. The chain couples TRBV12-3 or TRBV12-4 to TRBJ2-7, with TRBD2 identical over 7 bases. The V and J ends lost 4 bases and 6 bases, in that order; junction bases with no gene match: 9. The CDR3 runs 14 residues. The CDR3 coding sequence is TGTGCCAGCAGTTCGGCGGGAGAATTAATCGAGCAGTACTTC. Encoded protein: CASSSAGELIEQYF.